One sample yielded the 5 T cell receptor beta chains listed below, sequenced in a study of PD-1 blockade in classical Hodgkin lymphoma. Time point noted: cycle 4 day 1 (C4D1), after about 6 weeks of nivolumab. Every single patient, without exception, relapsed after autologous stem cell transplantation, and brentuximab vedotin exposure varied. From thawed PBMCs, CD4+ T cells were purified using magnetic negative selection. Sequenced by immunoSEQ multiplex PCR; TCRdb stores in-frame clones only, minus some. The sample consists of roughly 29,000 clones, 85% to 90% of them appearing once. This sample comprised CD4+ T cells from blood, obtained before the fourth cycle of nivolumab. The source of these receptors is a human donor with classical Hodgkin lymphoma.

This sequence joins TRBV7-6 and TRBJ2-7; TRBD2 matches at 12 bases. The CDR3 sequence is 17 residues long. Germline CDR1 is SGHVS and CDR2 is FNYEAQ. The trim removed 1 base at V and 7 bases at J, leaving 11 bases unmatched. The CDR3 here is CASSLVGASGRAGEQYF. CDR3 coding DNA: TGTGCCAGCAGCTTAGTAGGGGCTAGCGGGAGGGCCGGAGAGCAGTACTTC.

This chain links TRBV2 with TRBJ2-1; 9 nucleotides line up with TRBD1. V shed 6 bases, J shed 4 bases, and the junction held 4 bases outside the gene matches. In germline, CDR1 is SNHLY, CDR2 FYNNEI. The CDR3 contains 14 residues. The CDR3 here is CASREDRGYNEQFF. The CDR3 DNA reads TGTGCCAGCAGGGAGGACAGGGGATACAATGAGCAGTTCTTC.

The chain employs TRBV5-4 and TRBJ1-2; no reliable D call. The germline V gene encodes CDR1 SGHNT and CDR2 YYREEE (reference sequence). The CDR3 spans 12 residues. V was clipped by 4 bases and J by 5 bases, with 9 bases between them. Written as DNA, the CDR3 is TGTGCCAGCAGCCTTAGTTCTTATGGCTACACCTTC. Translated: CASSLSSYGYTF. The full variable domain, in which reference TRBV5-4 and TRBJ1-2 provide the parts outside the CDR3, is ETGVTQSPTHLIKTRGQQVTLRCSSQSGHNTVSWYQQALGQGPQFIFQYYREEENGRGNFPPRFSGLQFPNYSSELNVNALELDDSALYLCASSLSSYGYTFGSGTRLTVV.

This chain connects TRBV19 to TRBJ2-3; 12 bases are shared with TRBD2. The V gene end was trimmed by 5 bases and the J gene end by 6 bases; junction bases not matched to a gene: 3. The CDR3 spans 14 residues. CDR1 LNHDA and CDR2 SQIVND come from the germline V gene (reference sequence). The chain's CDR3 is CASSQTSGSDTQYF. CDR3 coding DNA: TGTGCCAGTAGTCAGACTAGCGGGAGTGATACGCAGTATTTT.

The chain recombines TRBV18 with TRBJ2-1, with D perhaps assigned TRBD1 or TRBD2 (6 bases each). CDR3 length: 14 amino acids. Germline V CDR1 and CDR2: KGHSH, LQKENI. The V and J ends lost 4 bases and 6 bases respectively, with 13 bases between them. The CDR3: CASSRGAQSNEQFF. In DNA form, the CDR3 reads TGTGCCAGCTCACGGGGGGCGCAGAGCAATGAGCAGTTCTTC.